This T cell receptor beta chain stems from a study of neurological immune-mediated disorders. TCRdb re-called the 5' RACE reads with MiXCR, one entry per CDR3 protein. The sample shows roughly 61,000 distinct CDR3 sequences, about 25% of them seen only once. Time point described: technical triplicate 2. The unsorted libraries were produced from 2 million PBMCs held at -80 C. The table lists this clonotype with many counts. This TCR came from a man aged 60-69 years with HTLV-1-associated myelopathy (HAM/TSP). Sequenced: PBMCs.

As DNA, the CDR3 is TGCAGTGCTAGAGAGACCCGACAGGGGATCGGAAACACCATATATTTT. Translation: CSARETRQGIGNTIYF. The V call is TRBV20-1, the J call TRBJ1-3; 8 nucleotides match TRBD1. Trimming cost V 0 bases and J 4 bases; bases outside gene matches: 8. Germline V gene sequence: CDR1 DFQATT, CDR2 SNEGSKA (reference sequence). This CDR3 is built from 16 residues.